A single sample is the source of the 10 T cell receptor beta chains below, sequenced in a study of a mutant IDH1 vaccine in newly diagnosed glioma. Their antigens are not known. Sequenced by immunoSEQ multiplex PCR; TCRdb stores in-frame clones only, minus some. The sample has around 39,000 clones, about 88% seen once; the top ten hold 2% to 2.5%. Noted time point: week 23, last vaccination. Alongside topical imiquimod, each dose of vaccine comprised 300 ug of mutant IDH1 20-mer peptide. The input for sequencing was PBMCs, taken from a glioma patient whose treatment included an IDH1 peptide vaccine. All receptors derive from a woman between 18 and 29 years old with glioma. Some clones in this sample may be carry-over from other donors' samples.

The J gene is TRBJ1-4, the V gene TRBV11-2, with D unresolved. V was clipped by 5 bases and J by 4 bases, with 20 bases between them. The CDR3 loop spans 17 amino acids. Germline lookup yields CDR1 SGHAT and CDR2 FQNNGV. The DNA for the CDR3 is TGTGCCAGCAGCCTCCCCTTGACCGATTCCTATAATGAAAAACTGTTTTTT. This sequence encodes CASSLPLTDSYNEKLFF.

This clone appeared once. The V gene is TRBV6-5, the J gene TRBJ2-7, with 12 nucleotides matching TRBD2. This CDR3 has 16 residues. Trimming removed 2 bases from V and 2 bases from J; junction bases left unmatched: 4. Germline lookup yields CDR1 MNHEY and CDR2 SVGAGI. The CDR3 loop is CASSYASGRVAYEQYF. In DNA form, the CDR3 reads TGTGCCAGCAGTTACGCTAGCGGGAGGGTCGCCTACGAGCAGTACTTC.

The rearrangement uses TRBV6-1 and TRBJ1-1; D gene uncertain. Trimming pared 5 bases from V and 2 bases from J, leaving 12 bases between. The CDR3 is 14 residues long. Germline V gene sequence: CDR1 MNHNS, CDR2 SASEGT. The CDR3 loop reads CASSPGSPNTEAFF. In nucleotides, the CDR3 is TGTGCCAGCAGTCCCGGGAGCCCCAACACTGAAGCTTTCTTT.

The CDR3 bases are TGCGCCAGCAGCCAAGTTTTGGGAGGGACGGCCTACGAGCAGTACTTC. This codes for CASSQVLGGTAYEQYF. The chain combines TRBV4-3 with TRBJ2-7, with 7 bases identical to TRBD2. CDR1 is LGHNA and CDR2 is YSLEER in the germline V gene. Trimming removed 1 base from V and 2 bases from J; junction bases left unmatched: 8. This CDR3 contains 16 residues.

This clone was observed a handful of times. This chain uses TRBV2 with TRBJ1-3; the D is unclear. The CDR3 totals 15 residues. Trimming cost V 1 base and J 11 bases, with 18 bases left between them. In germline, CDR1 is SNHLY, CDR2 FYNNEI. CDR3 DNA sequence: TGTGCCAGCAGTGAAGGGACTACCCTTGGGGTCGCCATATATTTT. Amino acid sequence: CASSEGTTLGVAIYF.

V and J are TRBV14 and TRBJ1-2; tentatively, D is TRBD1 (6 bases). This CDR3 is built from 15 residues. The V end was cut by 3 bases, the J end by 4 bases, with 15 bases between. Germline loops: CDR1 SGHDN, CDR2 FVKESK. CDR3 residues: CASSQETQGRYGYTF. The CDR3 nucleotides are TGTGCCAGCAGCCAGGAAACTCAGGGGCGCTATGGCTACACCTTC.

This chain joins TRBV29-1 and TRBJ2-3; 7 nucleotides align to TRBD2. Per germline, CDR1 SQVTM and CDR2 ANQGSEA. V gave up 6 bases and J gave up 10 bases; unmatched junction bases: 16. The CDR3 loop spans 14 amino acids. The CDR3 here is CSVGRRLAPSAQYF. As DNA, the CDR3 is TGCAGCGTAGGCAGACGACTAGCCCCATCCGCGCAGTATTTT.

J is TRBJ1-2 and V is TRBV2, with unresolved D. There are 12 residues in the CDR3. Germline V gives CDR1 SNHLY, CDR2 FYNNEI. V was trimmed by 6 bases and J by 3 bases, leaving 8 bases between them. CDR3 region: CASRLTDYGYTF. DNA of the CDR3: TGTGCCAGCAGGTTAACGGACTATGGCTACACCTTC.

DNA for the CDR3: TGCGCCAGCAGCTTGGGCGCGGGGAGCTCTGGAAACACCATATATTTT. It translates to CASSLGAGSSGNTIYF. The gene calls are TRBV5-1 and TRBJ1-3; no definite D call. V shed 0 bases and J shed 0 bases, with 10 bases lying between them. The germline gives CDR1 SGHRS, CDR2 YFSETQ. This CDR3 contains 16 residues.

The V gene is TRBV19, the J gene TRBJ2-2; D is perhaps TRBD2 (5 bases). The CDR3 is made up of 13 amino acids. The V end lost 0 bases, the J end lost 8 bases, and 7 bases lay between the germline ends. Germline lookup yields CDR1 LNHDA and CDR2 SQIVND (reference sequence). The CDR3 nucleotides are TGTGCCAGTAGTATAGATCGCGGGGGGGAGCTGTTTTTT. Translation: CASSIDRGGELFF.